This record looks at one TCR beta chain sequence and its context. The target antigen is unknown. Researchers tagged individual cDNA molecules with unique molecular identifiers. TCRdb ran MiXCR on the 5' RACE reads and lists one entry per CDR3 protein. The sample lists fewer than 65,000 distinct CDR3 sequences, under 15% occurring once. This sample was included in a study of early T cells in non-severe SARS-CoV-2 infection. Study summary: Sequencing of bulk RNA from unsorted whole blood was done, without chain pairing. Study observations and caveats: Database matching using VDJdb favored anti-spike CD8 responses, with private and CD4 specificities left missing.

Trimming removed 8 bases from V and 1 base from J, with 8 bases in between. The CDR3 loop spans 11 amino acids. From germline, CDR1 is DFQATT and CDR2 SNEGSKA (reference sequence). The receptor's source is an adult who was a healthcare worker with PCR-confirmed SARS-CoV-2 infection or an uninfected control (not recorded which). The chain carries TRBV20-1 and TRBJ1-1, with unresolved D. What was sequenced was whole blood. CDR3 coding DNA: TGCAGTACACATCGGAACACTGAAGCTTTCTTT. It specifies CSTHRNTEAFF.